A selection of T cell receptor beta chains follows, all from one sample in a study of T-cell reconstitution after alpha-beta-depleted transplantation in children. Each CDR3 protein gets one entry after TCRdb re-called the PCR reads with MiXCR. This table holds hundreds of thousands of distinct CDR3 sequences, around 13% found once. This specimen was PBMCs, taken before TCRalphabeta/CD19-depleted stem cell transplant. These receptors were collected from a girl aged 2-15 years with congenital amegakaryocytic thrombocytopenia, due to receive a stem cell transplant. CDR3s include the opening cysteine and the closing phenylalanine or tryptophan. Each record gives: J gene, D gene, V gene, clone size, CDR3 DNA, CDR3 protein. A D gene is named only where the DNA matches it firmly. The size field is filled for only some rows; it gives once, few, many or a size class.

TRBJ1-4,TRBD1,TRBV5-1,-,TGCGCCAGCAGCTTCGGACAGGGTAGTCATGAAAAACTGTTTTTT,CASSFGQGSHEKLFF
TRBJ2-5,-,TRBV25-1,-,TGTGCCAGCAGTGAGCGAATGAGTAGCGAGACCCAGTACTTC,CASSERMSSETQYF
TRBJ2-3,TRBD2,TRBV16,few,TGTGCCAGCAGCCCGACTAGCGTGATTACAGATACGCAGTATTTT,CASSPTSVITDTQYF
TRBJ2-1,-,TRBV5-1,-,TGCGCCAGCAGCTTAGCCTTAGTCACGGGCAATGAGCAGTTCTTC,CASSLALVTGNEQFF
TRBJ1-2,TRBD1,TRBV5-1,many,TGCGCCAGCAGCTTGGAGGGACAGCATTACTATGGCTACACCTTC,CASSLEGQHYYGYTF
TRBJ2-5,-,TRBV12-3/TRBV12-4,many,TGTGCCAGCACCCAAGCGAGAGAGACCCAGTACTTC,CASTQARETQYF
TRBJ2-7,-,TRBV20-1,-,TGCAGTGCTGGAGGAACCGGGACCTACGAGCAGTACTTC,CSAGGTGTYEQYF
TRBJ2-6,-,TRBV5-1,few,TGCGCCAGCAGCTTGGACTTTGGGGCCAACGTCCTGACTTTC,CASSLDFGANVLTF
TRBJ2-7,-,TRBV3-1,-,TGTGCCAGCAGCCAAAGGATTGCGGAGGGAGCAAGGTCCTACGAGCAGTACTTC,CASSQRIAEGARSYEQYF
TRBJ2-5,-,TRBV7-8,many,TGTGCCAGCAGCTTAAGCGCGTGGGAGACCCAGTACTTC,CASSLSAWETQYF
TRBJ2-7,TRBD1,TRBV5-1,many,TGCGCCAGCAGCCCCAGGACAGGGCACTACGAGCAGTACTTC,CASSPRTGHYEQYF
TRBJ2-2,-,TRBV20-1,many,TGCAGTGCTAGAGCCGATTCCGGGGAGCTGTTTTTT,CSARADSGELFF
TRBJ1-4,-,TRBV20-1,many,TGCAGTGCTAAGCCTCGTGAAAAACTGTTTTTT,CSAKPREKLFF
TRBJ2-3,TRBD1,TRBV6-5,few,TGTGCCAGCAGTTATAACAGGGGGTACACAGATACGCAGTATTTT,CASSYNRGYTDTQYF
TRBJ2-1,-,TRBV29-1,-,TGCAGCGTTTCCCCCAATGAGCAGTTCTTC,CSVSPNEQFF
TRBJ1-6,-,TRBV7-2,many,TGTGCCAGCAGCTTTATTTCGGACTCACCCCTCCACTTT,CASSFISDSPLHF
TRBJ2-7,TRBD1,TRBV29-1,many,TGCAGCGCCGGACAGGGGGCTGGATACGAGCAGTACTTC,CSAGQGAGYEQYF
TRBJ2-3,TRBD2,TRBV5-1,many,TGCGCCAGCAGCTTAGCGGGAGTGGGCACAGATACGCAGTATTTT,CASSLAGVGTDTQYF
TRBJ2-3,TRBD2,TRBV27,-,TGTGCCAGCAGTTCACCCTTAGCGGGAGGGGGCACAGATACGCAGTATTTT,CASSSPLAGGGTDTQYF
TRBJ2-3,-,TRBV15,many,TGTGCCACAAGGGACCAAAACACAGATACGCAGTATTTT,CATRDQNTDTQYF
TRBJ2-7,TRBD1,TRBV5-1,many,TGCGCCAGCAGCCTGGGACAGGAAACATCCTACGAGCAGTACTTC,CASSLGQETSYEQYF
TRBJ1-2,TRBD1,TRBV27,many,TGTGCCAGCAGTTCCACAGGGGGCCTTAACTATGGCTACACCTTC,CASSSTGGLNYGYTF
TRBJ2-1,TRBD2,TRBV5-1,few,TGCGCCAGCAGCAGGGGTTTAGCGGGAGGTACCGACGGGGAGCAGTTCTTC,CASSRGLAGGTDGEQFF
TRBJ1-5,TRBD1,TRBV12-3/TRBV12-4,-,TGTGCCAGCTGTTTAGCGCGGCGACAGGGCTTTCAGCCCCAGCATTTT,CASCLARRQGFQPQHF
TRBJ2-5,-,TRBV29-1,many,TGCAGCGTGGGAGAGACAAGTCAAGAGACCCAGTACTTC,CSVGETSQETQYF
TRBJ1-2,TRBD1,TRBV28,few,TGTGCCAGCAGTCCGCACGCTAAGGGGACAGGAGACACCTTC,CASSPHAKGTGDTF
TRBJ2-5,-,TRBV20-1,-,TGCAGTGCTAGAAACGGGGCAGATCAAGAGAACCAGTACTTC,CSARNGADQENQYF
TRBJ2-4,TRBD2,TRBV2,once,TGTGCCAGCAGTGAATTCTGGACGGCGGGAGATCGGTACATTCAGTACTTC,CASSEFWTAGDRYIQYF
TRBJ2-2,-,TRBV25-1,few,TGTGCCAGCAGTGAGCAGGGCCCCGCGAACACCGGGGAGCTGTTTTTT,CASSEQGPANTGELFF
TRBJ1-5,-,TRBV12-3/TRBV12-4,-,TGTGCCAGCAGTTTAGCGTTATACCCCTCGGGGAATAATCAGCCCCAGCATTTT,CASSLALYPSGNNQPQHF
TRBJ2-3,TRBD2,TRBV5-1,many,TGCGCCAGCAGCAAGCGGACTAGCGGGAGTGGTCGAGATACGCAGTATTTT,CASSKRTSGSGRDTQYF
TRBJ2-5,-,TRBV6-1,many,TGTGCCAGCACGCGAGGAGGGGCAAGAGCTGAGACCCAGTACTTC,CASTRGGARAETQYF
TRBJ2-2,-,TRBV9,-,TGTGCCAGCAGCGCCCAGATCACCGGGGAGCTGTTTTTT,CASSAQITGELFF
TRBJ2-7,-,TRBV14,few,TGTGCCAGCAGCCAAGTCTTCGGCAGTCTCTCTCTCGAGCAGTACTTC,CASSQVFGSLSLEQYF
TRBJ2-1,-,TRBV10-3,-,TGTGCCATCAGTGATCGAGCGGATTCCTACAATGAGCAGGTCTTC,CAISDRADSYNEQVF
TRBJ2-3,-,TRBV21-1,many,TGTGCCTCCTCGGGCCTAGAACGGATTCCCACAGATACGCAGTATTTT,CASSGLERIPTDTQYF
TRBJ1-1,-,TRBV28,-,TGTGCCAGCAGCAGGCCGGGGGAGACTGAAGCTTTCTTT,CASSRPGETEAFF
TRBJ2-3,-,TRBV21-1,-,TGTGCCAGCAGCGGGTCTCTTAATACGCAGTATTTT,CASSGSLNTQYF
TRBJ2-1,-,TRBV7-2,many,TGTGCCAGCAGCTTTGTGGGGCGGGGATTCAACAATGAGCAGTTCTTC,CASSFVGRGFNNEQFF
TRBJ2-5,TRBD2,TRBV10-3,many,TGTGCCATCTCAGGGACTAGCCGGGAGACCCAGTACTTC,CAISGTSRETQYF
TRBJ2-1,TRBD2,TRBV11-1,-,TGTGCCAGCAGCCTGACTATTAGCGGGAGTGGTTACTACAATGAGCAGTTCTTC,CASSLTISGSGYYNEQFF